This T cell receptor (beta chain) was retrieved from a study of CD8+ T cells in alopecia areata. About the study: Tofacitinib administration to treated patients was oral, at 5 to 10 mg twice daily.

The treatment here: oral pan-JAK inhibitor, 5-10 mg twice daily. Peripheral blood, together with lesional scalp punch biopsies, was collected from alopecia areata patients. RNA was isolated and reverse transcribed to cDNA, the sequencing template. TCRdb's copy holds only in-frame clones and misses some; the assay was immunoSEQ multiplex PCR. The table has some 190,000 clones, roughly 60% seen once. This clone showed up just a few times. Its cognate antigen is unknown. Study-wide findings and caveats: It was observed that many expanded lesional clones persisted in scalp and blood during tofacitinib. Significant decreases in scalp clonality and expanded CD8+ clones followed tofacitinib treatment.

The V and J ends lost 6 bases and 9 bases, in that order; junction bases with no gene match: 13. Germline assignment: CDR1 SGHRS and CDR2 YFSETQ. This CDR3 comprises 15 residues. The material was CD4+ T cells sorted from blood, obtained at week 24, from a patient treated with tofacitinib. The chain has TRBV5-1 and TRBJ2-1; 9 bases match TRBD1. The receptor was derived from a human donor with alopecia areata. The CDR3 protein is CASTTAGTGLGEQFF. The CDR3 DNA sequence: TGCGCCAGCACAACAGCCGGGACAGGGTTAGGTGAGCAGTTCTTC.